This T cell receptor beta chain was profiled in a study of blood T cell repertoires in COVID-19. CDR1 is KGHDR, CDR2 SFDVKD, per germline. V trimming: 7 bases; J trimming: 7 bases; junction bases outside the gene matches: 6. CDR3 size: 13 residues. Assay used: immunoSEQ multiplex PCR; TCRdb lists only in-frame clones, some missing. This sample carries 200,000 to 300,000 clones, about 90% of them seen once, and the ten largest clones take roughly 7.8%. The material sequenced was peripheral blood. The chain is built from TRBV24-1 and TRBJ2-7; 10 bases agree with TRBD2. The receptor comes from a man aged 55 to 70 who had recovered from COVID-19. CDR3 in amino acids: CATRGTSDWEQYF. The CDR3 DNA sequence: TGTGCCACCAGAGGGACTAGCGATTGGGAGCAGTACTTC.